This T cell receptor (beta chain) was sequenced during a study of T cells in Graves' hyperthyroidism and ophthalmopathy. Overall study findings and caveats: Most clonotypes expanded in thyroid above 0.001 were likewise present in blood. Ophthalmopathy prediction by the model preceded onset by a median about 6 months. Stable hyperthyroidism was separated from ophthalmopathy by a model based on 13 V-J features.

A word on this clonotype: Antigen unknown.

Germline loops: CDR1 DFQATT, CDR2 SNEGSKA (reference sequence). J gave up 0 bases and V 3 bases, and 7 bases lay outside the gene matches. CDR3 size: 15 residues. TCR beta CDR3 sequences were amplified from RNA transcripts. TCR CDR3 regions were first amplified by RT-PCR with HTBI primers. TCRdb independently ran MiXCR on the multiplex PCR reads; one entry per CDR3 protein. The profile shows over 500,000 distinct CDR3 sequences, around 50% of them singletons. Sequencing was done on a sample of peripheral blood or thyroid tissue (not recorded which). The clonotype originates from an adult woman with Graves' disease, either hyperthyroidism or ophthalmopathy (not recorded which). J is TRBJ2-7 and V is TRBV20-1; 8 bases map to TRBD2. CDR3: CSASSSGTSSYEQYF. The CDR3 DNA sequence: TGCAGTGCTAGTTCCAGCGGGACTAGCTCCTACGAGCAGTACTTC.